This TCR beta chain was profiled in a study of blood T cell repertoires in COVID-19. As for the study in general: Samples of COVID-19 (acute and convalescent) were obtained from the United States, Italy and Spain. T cells, B-cell-depleted T cells, or PBMCs provided the cDNA or gDNA that served as material.

Per the study methods: Nucleated cell counts were estimated from reference gene primer amplification. Only in-frame clones appear in the TCRdb table, and some are missing; sequencing was by immunoSEQ multiplex PCR. Clone size and the V and J calls come from that table; the DNA yielded D and trimming. The sample holds roughly 32,000 clones; approximately 85% are singletons and the top ten take around 9%. Trimming cost V 9 bases and J 0 bases; bases outside gene matches: 13. The CDR3 totals 19 residues. Germline lookup yields CDR1 MGHRA and CDR2 YSYEKL. Sequences were obtained from peripheral blood. The rearrangement joins TRBV4-1 to TRBJ2-6; 11 nucleotides agree with TRBD2. The origin of this receptor is an elderly man with active COVID-19. In DNA form, the CDR3 reads TGCGCCAGTACCAAGTCCGGGACTAGCGGAACCTCTGGGGCCAACGTCCTGACTTTC. Protein product: CASTKSGTSGTSGANVLTF.